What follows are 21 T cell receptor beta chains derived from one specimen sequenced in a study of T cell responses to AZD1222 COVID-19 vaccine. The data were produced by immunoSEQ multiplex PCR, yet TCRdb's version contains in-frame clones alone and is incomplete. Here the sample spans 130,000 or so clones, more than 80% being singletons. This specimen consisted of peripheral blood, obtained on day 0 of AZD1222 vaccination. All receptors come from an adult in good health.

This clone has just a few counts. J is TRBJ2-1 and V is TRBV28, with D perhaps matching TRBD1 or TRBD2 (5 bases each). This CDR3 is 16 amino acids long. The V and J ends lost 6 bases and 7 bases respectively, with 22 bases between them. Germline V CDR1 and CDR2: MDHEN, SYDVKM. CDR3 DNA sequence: TGTGCCAGCAGCCCGGGACGGGTATTGAAAGTAAATGAGCAGTTCTTC. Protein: CASSPGRVLKVNEQFF.

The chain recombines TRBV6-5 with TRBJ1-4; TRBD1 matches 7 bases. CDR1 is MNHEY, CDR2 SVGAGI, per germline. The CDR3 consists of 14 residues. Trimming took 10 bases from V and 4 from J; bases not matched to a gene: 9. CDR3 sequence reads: CAIIGDSNNEKLFF. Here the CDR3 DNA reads TGTGCCATCATTGGGGACAGTAATAATGAAAAACTGTTTTTT.

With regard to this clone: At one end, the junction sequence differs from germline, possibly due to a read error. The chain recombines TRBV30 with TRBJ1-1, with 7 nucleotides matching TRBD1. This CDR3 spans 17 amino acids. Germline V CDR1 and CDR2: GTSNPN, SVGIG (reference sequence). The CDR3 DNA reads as TGTGCCTGGAGCGCCACCGGGCCAGGGGGTTTGAACGCTGAAGCTTTCTTT. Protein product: CAWSATGPGGLNAEAFF.

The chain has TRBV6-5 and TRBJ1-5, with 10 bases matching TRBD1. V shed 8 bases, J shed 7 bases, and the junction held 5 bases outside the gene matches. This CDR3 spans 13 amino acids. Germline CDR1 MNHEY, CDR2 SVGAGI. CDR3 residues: CASAGQGNQPQHF. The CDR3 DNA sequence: TGTGCCAGCGCGGGACAGGGGAACCAGCCCCAGCATTTT.

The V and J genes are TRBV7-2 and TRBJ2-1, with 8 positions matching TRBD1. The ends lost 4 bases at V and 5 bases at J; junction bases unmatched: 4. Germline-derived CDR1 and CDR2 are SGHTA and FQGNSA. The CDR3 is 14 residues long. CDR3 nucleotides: TGTGCCAGCAGCTCGCAGACAGGGGACAATGAGCAGTTCTTC. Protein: CASSSQTGDNEQFF. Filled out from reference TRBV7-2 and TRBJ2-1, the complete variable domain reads GAGVSQSPSNKVTEKGKDVELRCDPISGHTALYWYRQSLGQGLEFLIYFQGNSAPDKSGLPSDRFSAERTGGSVSTLTIQRTQQEDSAVYLCASSSQTGDNEQFFGPGTRLTVL.

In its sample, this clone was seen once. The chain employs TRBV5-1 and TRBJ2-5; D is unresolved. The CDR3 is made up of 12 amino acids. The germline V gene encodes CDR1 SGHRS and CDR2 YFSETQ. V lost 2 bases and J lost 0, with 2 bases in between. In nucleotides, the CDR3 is TGCGCCAGCAGCTTTAACCAAGAGACCCAGTACTTC. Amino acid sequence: CASSFNQETQYF.

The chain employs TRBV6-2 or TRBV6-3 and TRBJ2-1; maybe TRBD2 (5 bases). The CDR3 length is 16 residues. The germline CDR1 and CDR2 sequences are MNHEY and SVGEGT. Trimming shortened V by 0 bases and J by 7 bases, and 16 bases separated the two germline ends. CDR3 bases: TGTGCCAGCAGTTACTCGGTGGAAGGGAGAACGAATGAGCAGTTCTTC. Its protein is CASSYSVEGRTNEQFF.

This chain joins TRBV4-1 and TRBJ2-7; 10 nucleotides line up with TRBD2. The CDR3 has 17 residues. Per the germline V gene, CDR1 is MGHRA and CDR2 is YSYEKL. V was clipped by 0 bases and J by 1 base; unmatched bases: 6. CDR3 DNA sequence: TGCGCCAGCAGCCAAGATCCCGGACTAGCGGAGTCCTACGAGCAGTACTTC. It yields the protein CASSQDPGLAESYEQYF.

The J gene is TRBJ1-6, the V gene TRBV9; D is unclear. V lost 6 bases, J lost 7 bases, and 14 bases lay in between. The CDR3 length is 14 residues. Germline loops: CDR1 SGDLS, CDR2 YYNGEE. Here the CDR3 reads CASMEGLVNSPLHF. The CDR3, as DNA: TGTGCCAGCATGGAAGGGTTGGTCAATTCACCCCTCCACTTT.

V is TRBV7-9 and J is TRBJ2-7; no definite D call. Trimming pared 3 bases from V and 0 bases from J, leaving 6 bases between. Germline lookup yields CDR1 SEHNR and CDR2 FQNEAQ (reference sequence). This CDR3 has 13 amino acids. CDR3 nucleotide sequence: TGTGCCAGCAGCTTTGGCAGCTCCTACGAGCAGTACTTC. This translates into CASSFGSSYEQYF.

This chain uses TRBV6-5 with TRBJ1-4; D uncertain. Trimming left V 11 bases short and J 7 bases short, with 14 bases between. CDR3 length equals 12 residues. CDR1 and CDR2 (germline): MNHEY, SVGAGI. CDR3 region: CAVATIPEKLFF. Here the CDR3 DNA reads TGTGCCGTGGCAACGATTCCTGAAAAACTGTTTTTT.

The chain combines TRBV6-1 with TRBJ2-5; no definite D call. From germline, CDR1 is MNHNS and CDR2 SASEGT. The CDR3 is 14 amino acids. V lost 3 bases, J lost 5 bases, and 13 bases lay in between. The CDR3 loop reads CASSERWVGETQYF. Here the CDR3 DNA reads TGTGCCAGCAGTGAGAGATGGGTAGGCGAGACCCAGTACTTC.

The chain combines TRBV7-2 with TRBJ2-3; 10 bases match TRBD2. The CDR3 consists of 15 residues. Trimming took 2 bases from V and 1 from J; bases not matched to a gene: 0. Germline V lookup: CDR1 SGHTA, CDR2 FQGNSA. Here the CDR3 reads CASSLLAGGTDTQYF. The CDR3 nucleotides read TGTGCCAGCAGCTTACTAGCGGGGGGCACAGATACGCAGTATTTT. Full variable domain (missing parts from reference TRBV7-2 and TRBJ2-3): GAGVSQSPSNKVTEKGKDVELRCDPISGHTALYWYRQSLGQGLEFLIYFQGNSAPDKSGLPSDRFSAERTGGSVSTLTIQRTQQEDSAVYLCASSLLAGGTDTQYFGPGTRLTVL.

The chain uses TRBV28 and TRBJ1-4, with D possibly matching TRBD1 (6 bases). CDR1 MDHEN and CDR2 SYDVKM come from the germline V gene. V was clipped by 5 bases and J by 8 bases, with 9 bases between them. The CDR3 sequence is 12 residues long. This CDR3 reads CASSQGGEKLFF. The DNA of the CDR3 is TGTGCCAGCAGTCAAGGGGGGGAAAAACTGTTTTTT.

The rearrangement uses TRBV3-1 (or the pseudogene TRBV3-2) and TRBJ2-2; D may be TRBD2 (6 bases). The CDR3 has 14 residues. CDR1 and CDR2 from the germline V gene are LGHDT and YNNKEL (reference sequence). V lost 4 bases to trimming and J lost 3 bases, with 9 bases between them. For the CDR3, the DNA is TGTGCCAGCAGCCTGGGACTTTACACCGGGGAGCTGTTTTTT. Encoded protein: CASSLGLYTGELFF.

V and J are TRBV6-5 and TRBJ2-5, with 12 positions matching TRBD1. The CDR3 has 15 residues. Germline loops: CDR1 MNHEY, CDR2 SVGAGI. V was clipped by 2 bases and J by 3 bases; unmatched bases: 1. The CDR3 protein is CASSYGTGGEETQYF. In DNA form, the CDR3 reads TGTGCCAGCAGTTACGGGACAGGGGGCGAAGAGACCCAGTACTTC.

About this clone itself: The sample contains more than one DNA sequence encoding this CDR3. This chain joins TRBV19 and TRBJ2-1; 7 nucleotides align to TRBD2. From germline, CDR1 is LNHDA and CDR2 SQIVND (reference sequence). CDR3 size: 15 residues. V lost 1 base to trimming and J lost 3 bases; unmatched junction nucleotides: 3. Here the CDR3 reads CASSIVAGSYNEQFF. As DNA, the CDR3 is TGTGCCAGTAGTATAGTAGCGGGCAGCTACAATGAGCAGTTCTTC.

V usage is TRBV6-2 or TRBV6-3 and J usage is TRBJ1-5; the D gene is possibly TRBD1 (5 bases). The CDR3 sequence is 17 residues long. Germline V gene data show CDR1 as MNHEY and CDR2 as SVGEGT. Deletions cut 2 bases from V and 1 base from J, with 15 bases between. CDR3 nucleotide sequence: TGTGCCAGCAGTTACGCGGGACGGAACCCAAGCAATCAGCCCCAGCATTTT. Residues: CASSYAGRNPSNQPQHF.

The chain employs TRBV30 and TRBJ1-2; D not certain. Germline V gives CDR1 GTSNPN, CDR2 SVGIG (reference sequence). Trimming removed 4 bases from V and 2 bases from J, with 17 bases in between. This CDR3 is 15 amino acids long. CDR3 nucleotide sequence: TGTGCCTGGACCCCCATCCGGGCGGCGAACTATGGCTACACCTTC. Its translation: CAWTPIRAANYGYTF.

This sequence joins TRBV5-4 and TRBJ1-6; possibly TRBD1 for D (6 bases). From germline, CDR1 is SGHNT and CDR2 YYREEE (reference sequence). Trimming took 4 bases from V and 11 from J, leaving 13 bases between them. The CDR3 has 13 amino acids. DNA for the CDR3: TGTGCCAGCAGCCACGGGACAATCCCACCCCTCCACTTT. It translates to CASSHGTIPPLHF.

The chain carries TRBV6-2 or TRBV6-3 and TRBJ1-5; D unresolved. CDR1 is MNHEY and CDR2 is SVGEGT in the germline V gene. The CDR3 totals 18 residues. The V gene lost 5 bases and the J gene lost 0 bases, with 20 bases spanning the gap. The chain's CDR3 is CASSPGIYSPNSNQPQHF. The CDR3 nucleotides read TGTGCCAGCAGTCCCGGGATCTACTCACCCAATAGCAATCAGCCCCAGCATTTT.